This TCR beta chain was sequenced in a study of blood T cell repertoires in COVID-19. Study as a whole: Samples of COVID-19 (acute and convalescent) were obtained from the United States, Italy and Spain.

The germline gives CDR1 SGHTS, CDR2 YDEGEE. V lost 5 bases and J 3 bases, leaving 17 bases between the germline ends. The CDR3 sequence is 15 residues long. The protocol was immunoSEQ multiplex PCR, while the TCRdb copy is restricted to in-frame clones and leaves out a portion. The sample contains roughly 210,000 clones, 80% to 90% of which appear only once. The clonotype originates from a woman older than 75 with COVID-19, enrolled during active disease. The chain links TRBV5-8 to TRBJ1-1; D unclear. Sequencing was carried out using peripheral blood. CDR3 residues: CASSVRGIEYTEAFF. For the CDR3, the DNA is TGTGCCAGCAGTGTCCGGGGTATAGAATACACTGAAGCTTTCTTT.